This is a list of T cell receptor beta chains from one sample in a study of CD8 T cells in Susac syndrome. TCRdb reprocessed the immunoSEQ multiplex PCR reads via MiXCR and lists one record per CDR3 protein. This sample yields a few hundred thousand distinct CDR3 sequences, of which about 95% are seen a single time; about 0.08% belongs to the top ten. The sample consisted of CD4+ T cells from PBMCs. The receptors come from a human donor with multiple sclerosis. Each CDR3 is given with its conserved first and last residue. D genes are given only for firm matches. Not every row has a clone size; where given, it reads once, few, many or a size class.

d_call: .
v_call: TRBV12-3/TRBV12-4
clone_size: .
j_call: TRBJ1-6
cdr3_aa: CASSRDTANSPLHF
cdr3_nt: TGTGCCAGCAGTCGTGACACGGCCAATTCACCCCTCCACTTT

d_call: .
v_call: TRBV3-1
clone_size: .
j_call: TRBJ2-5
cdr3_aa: CASSQVRKTQYF
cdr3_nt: TGTGCCAGCAGCCAAGTCAGAAAGACCCAGTACTTC

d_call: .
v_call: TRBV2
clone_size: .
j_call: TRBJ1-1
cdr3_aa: CASSGQPNTEAFF
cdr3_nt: TGTGCCAGCAGTGGCCAGCCGAACACTGAAGCTTTCTTT

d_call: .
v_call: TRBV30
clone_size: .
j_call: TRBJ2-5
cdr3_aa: CAWSVGARETQYF
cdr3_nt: TGTGCCTGGAGTGTAGGGGCCCGGGAGACCCAGTACTTC

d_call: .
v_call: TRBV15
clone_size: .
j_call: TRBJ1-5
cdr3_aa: CATSRDTNGNQPQHF
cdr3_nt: TGTGCCACCAGCAGAGACACCAATGGCAATCAGCCCCAGCATTTT

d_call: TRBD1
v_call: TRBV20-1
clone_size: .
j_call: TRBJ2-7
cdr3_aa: CSAPAQGTYEQYF
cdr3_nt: TGCAGTGCTCCAGCACAGGGGACCTACGAGCAGTACTTC

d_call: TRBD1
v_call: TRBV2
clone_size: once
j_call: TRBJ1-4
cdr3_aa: CATRQGAFNEKLFF
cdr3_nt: TGTGCCACACGCCAGGGGGCGTTTAATGAAAAACTGTTTTTT

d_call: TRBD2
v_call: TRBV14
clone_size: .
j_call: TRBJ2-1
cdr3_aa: CASSQDPGLAIHEQFF
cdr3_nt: TGTGCCAGCAGCCAAGATCCCGGACTAGCGATCCATGAGCAGTTCTTC

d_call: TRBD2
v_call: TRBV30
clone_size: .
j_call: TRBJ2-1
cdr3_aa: CAWSVQAGGRVEQFF
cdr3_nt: TGTGCCTGGAGTGTACAAGCGGGGGGGCGGGTTGAGCAGTTCTTC

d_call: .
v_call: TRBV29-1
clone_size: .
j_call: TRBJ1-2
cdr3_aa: CSVDREMSYGYTF
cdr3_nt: TGCAGCGTTGACAGGGAGATGAGCTATGGCTACACCTTC

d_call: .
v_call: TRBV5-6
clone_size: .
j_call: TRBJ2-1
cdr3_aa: CASSLGWGTTSYNEQFF
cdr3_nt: TGTGCCAGCAGCTTGGGATGGGGAACTACCTCCTACAATGAGCAGTTCTTC

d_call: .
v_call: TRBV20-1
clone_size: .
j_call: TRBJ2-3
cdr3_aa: CSAYRDADTDTQYF
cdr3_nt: TGCAGTGCCTACCGGGACGCCGACACAGATACGCAGTATTTT

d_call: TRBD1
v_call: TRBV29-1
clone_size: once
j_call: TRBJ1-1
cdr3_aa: CSVEQGVGVTEAFF
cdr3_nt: TGCAGCGTTGAGCAGGGGGTTGGTGTGACTGAAGCTTTCTTT

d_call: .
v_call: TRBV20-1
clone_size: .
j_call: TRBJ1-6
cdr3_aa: CSARGQGLSSPLHF
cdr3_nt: TGCAGTGCTAGGGGGCAGGGGCTAAGTTCACCCCTCCACTTT